Here is one TCR beta chain with its context. The antigen is unknown. This entry is derived from a study of T cell repertoires in cytomegalovirus infection. At the level of the study: Indications came from public TCR beta signatures; they pointed to CMV infection and to a matching HLA type. General study points: Dominating the ex vivo response were HLA-C-restricted CMV-specific TCR beta clonotypes. CMV carriers with the relevant HLA were identified by cumulative public TCR beta family frequency.

TCRdb processed the reads anew with MiXCR; each CDR3 protein has one entry. Of 310,000 or so distinct CDR3 sequences in the sample, roughly 17% were seen once. Trimming removed 0 bases from V and 6 bases from J, with 12 bases in between. Germline CDR1 reads KGHSH; CDR2 reads LQKENI. There are 14 residues in the CDR3. The chain links TRBV18 to TRBJ2-7; tentatively, D is TRBD1 or TRBD2 (5 bases each). The receptor was derived from a human donor in good health (CMV status not recorded). Some clones in this sample may be carry-over from other donors' samples. Sequences were obtained from PBMCs. CDR3 DNA sequence: TGTGCCAGCTCACCACCGGCGCAGAGGGGCGAGCAGTACTTC. Translation: CASSPPAQRGEQYF.